These 6 T cell receptor beta chains came from one sample sequenced in a study of beta chain features in type 1 diabetes. As every portion of the isolated RNA was reverse transcribed, the sequencing read expressed TCRB transcripts. TCRdb keeps only in-frame clones here, not all; method: immunoSEQ multiplex PCR. The profile covers 400,000 to 500,000 clones, with about 15% appearing a single time and roughly 0.035% taken by the ten largest. The material sequenced was naive CD4+ T cells from blood. The receptors here all came from a man aged 30 to 39 in good health.

This clone was seen only a few times. This chain connects TRBV30 to TRBJ1-5; D perhaps matches TRBD1 (6 bases). V was trimmed by 8 bases and J by 6 bases, leaving 17 bases between them. The germline CDR1 and CDR2 sequences are GTSNPN and SVGIG (reference sequence). This CDR3 is built from 13 residues. In nucleotides, the CDR3 is TGTGCCGTAAGGGAACAGGGAGGTCAGCCCCAGCATTTT. Amino acids: CAVREQGGQPQHF.

This clone was seen only a few times. The chain recombines TRBV4-1 with TRBJ2-7; 9 bases line up with TRBD1. Germline V gene sequence: CDR1 MGHRA, CDR2 YSYEKL. This CDR3 spans 14 amino acids. The V gene end was trimmed by 5 bases and the J gene end by 3 bases; junction bases not matched to a gene: 5. This chain's CDR3 is CASSKGQGRYEQYF. The CDR3 region has the DNA TGCGCCAGCAGCAAGGGACAGGGTCGCTACGAGCAGTACTTC.

This clone has a handful of counts. The chain joins TRBV4-3 to TRBJ1-2, with D unclear. The V gene lost 2 bases and the J gene lost 5 bases, with 21 bases spanning the gap. The CDR3 sequence is 17 residues long. Germline V gene lookup returns CDR1 LGHNA and CDR2 YSLEER. CDR3 amino acids: CASSQSGRRRTEYGYTF. CDR3 nucleotide sequence: TGCGCCAGCAGCCAATCGGGGAGGCGCCGGACCGAGTATGGCTACACCTTC.

This clone was detected only a few times. CDR3 in DNA: TGCAGCGTTGTCAGGGTGGACACTGAAGCTTTCTTT. It codes for CSVVRVDTEAFF. This chain uses TRBV29-1 with TRBJ1-1, with D possibly TRBD1 on 5 matching bases. The CDR3 covers 12 residues. Germline lookup yields CDR1 SQVTM and CDR2 ANQGSEA. Between the trimmed V and J ends, which lost 4 bases and 3 bases, there was a span of 9 bases. The whole variable domain, filled in from reference TRBV29-1 and TRBJ1-1, reads SAVISQKPSRDICQRGTSLTIQCQVDSQVTMMFWYRQQPGQSLTLIATANQGSEATYESGFVIDKFPISRPNLTFSTLTVSNMSPEDSSIYLCSVVRVDTEAFFGQGTRLTVV.

This clone has a handful of counts. The DNA of the CDR3 is TGTGCCAGCAGCTTAGACAGGGGGCTATGGAATGAGCAGTTCTTC. Translating gives CASSLDRGLWNEQFF. The chain recombines TRBV13 with TRBJ2-1, with TRBD1 matching 9 bases. This CDR3 has 15 residues. Trimming removed 1 base from V and 7 bases from J; junction bases left unmatched: 5. Germline V lookup: CDR1 PRHDT, CDR2 FYEKMQ (reference sequence).

This sequence joins TRBV7-2 and TRBJ2-7; D remains ambiguous. In germline, CDR1 is SGHTA, CDR2 FQGNSA. Trimming stripped 4 bases from V and 0 bases from J, with 7 bases between. The CDR3 is made up of 13 amino acids. This chain's CDR3 is CASSSGSSYEQYF. The CDR3 nucleotides are TGTGCCAGCAGCTCAGGAAGCTCCTACGAGCAGTACTTC.